The 23 T cell receptor beta chains reported below all come from one sample, sequenced in a study of technical replicates of blood from several donors. Repertoires were generated with immunoSEQ multiplex PCR, while TCRdb's copy carries only in-frame clones and drops some. The data show 75,000 to 100,000 clones, approximately 94% seen once. Sequences were obtained from T cells isolated from PBMCs. Every receptor here comes from a human donor in good health.

This clone was seen only once. The chain uses TRBV2 and TRBJ2-1; D possibly corresponds to TRBD2 (5 bases). The CDR3 is 14 amino acids. The V gene's germline CDR1 is SNHLY and CDR2 FYNNEI. V was cut by 6 bases and J by 7 bases, with 16 bases left in between. CDR3 bases: TGTGCCAGCAGCGTACTAGACCCGCTGAATGAGCAGTTCTTC. It translates to CASSVLDPLNEQFF.

The rearrangement links TRBV13 to TRBJ2-1; TRBD2 matches at 10 bases. The CDR3 is 15 amino acids. V dropped 3 bases and J dropped 8; count of bases not matched to a gene: 7. Germline CDR1 PRHDT, CDR2 FYEKMQ (reference sequence). The CDR3 is CASSFTGTSAHEQFF. The CDR3 nucleotides read TGTGCCAGCAGCTTTACCGGGACTAGCGCCCATGAGCAGTTCTTC.

The CDR3 reads CAISGALTSPETQYF. In DNA form, the CDR3 reads TGTGCCATCAGTGGGGCCCTAACTAGCCCAGAGACCCAGTACTTC. V gene TRBV10-3 combines with J gene TRBJ2-5; possible D gene TRBD2, 6 bases. The germline gives CDR1 ENHRY, CDR2 SYGVKD. The CDR3 is 15 residues long. Trimming stripped 4 bases from V and 4 bases from J, with 16 bases between.

This clone appeared once. The CDR3 loop is CASSNQGIERSAEAFF. In DNA, the CDR3 is TGCGCCAGCAGTAACCAGGGTATCGAGCGCTCCGCTGAAGCTTTCTTT. This chain uses TRBV10-1 with TRBJ1-1; D possibly corresponds to TRBD1 (5 bases). Germline CDR1 WNHNN, CDR2 SYGVQD (reference sequence). The CDR3 has 16 amino acids. V dropped 5 bases and J dropped 6 bases, with 22 bases sitting between them.

This sequence joins TRBV2 and TRBJ2-5, with D perhaps TRBD2 (6 bases). Trimming left V 6 bases short and J 2 bases short, with 16 bases between. CDR3 length: 15 residues. The germline CDR1 and CDR2 sequences are SNHLY and FYNNEI. The CDR3 DNA follows: TGTGCCAGCAGAATCAGTGGCGGGGAGCAAGAGACCCAGTACTTC. This translates into CASRISGGEQETQYF. The variable domain in full, with the rest retrieved from reference TRBV2 and TRBJ2-5, is EPEVTQTPSHQVTQMGQEVILRCVPISNHLYFYWYRQILGQKVEFLVSFYNNEISEKSEIFDDQFSVERPDGSNFTLKIRSTKLEDSAMYFCASRISGGEQETQYFGPGTRLLVL.

The V call is TRBV9, the J call TRBJ2-7, with 9 bases fitting TRBD1. The CDR3 is made up of 15 amino acids. V was clipped by 2 bases and J by 5 bases; unmatched bases: 8. Germline lookup yields CDR1 SGDLS and CDR2 YYNGEE. In nucleotides, the CDR3 is TGTGCCAGCAGCGTTAGAGGGACAGGGAACGACGAGCAGTACTTC. This gives the protein CASSVRGTGNDEQYF.

This chain uses TRBV10-1 with TRBJ1-1; D not certain. V lost 4 bases to trimming and J lost 3 bases, with 6 bases between them. The CDR3 contains 12 residues. Germline loops: CDR1 WNHNN, CDR2 SYGVQD (reference sequence). CDR3 coding DNA: TGCGCCAGCAGTGGGGCACACACTGAAGCTTTCTTT. Its translation is CASSGAHTEAFF.

CDR3 protein: CASSRLGQNNYGYTF. CDR3 nucleotides: TGTGCCAGCAGCCGGCTAGGACAGAATAACTATGGCTACACCTTC. The rearrangement links TRBV7-9 to TRBJ1-2; D may be TRBD1 (6 bases). V lost 5 bases, J lost 1 base, and 14 bases lay in between. The CDR3 contains 15 residues. CDR1 is SEHNR, CDR2 FQNEAQ, per germline (reference sequence).

The chain is built from TRBV6-5 and TRBJ2-1; maybe TRBD2 (5 bases). The CDR3 extends over 14 amino acids. CDR1 and CDR2 (germline): MNHEY, SVGAGI. Trimming stripped 7 bases from V and 6 bases from J, with 16 bases between. For the CDR3, the DNA is TGTGCCAGCACATGGTCCGAGCGGCTCAATGAGCAGTTCTTC. It yields the protein CASTWSERLNEQFF.

V gene TRBV10-2 combines with J gene TRBJ2-7; TRBD2 matches at 9 bases. This CDR3 has 14 amino acids. Germline CDR1 and CDR2: WSHSY and SAAADI. V lost 10 bases to trimming and J lost 2 bases; unmatched junction nucleotides: 9. CDR3 loop: CATKKREATYEQYF. The DNA for the CDR3 is TGCGCCACCAAGAAGCGGGAGGCCACCTACGAGCAGTACTTC.

The V call is TRBV10-2, the J call TRBJ2-7, with D possibly TRBD2 on 6 matching bases. V lost 0 bases to trimming and J lost 6 bases, with 12 bases between them. Per germline, CDR1 WSHSY and CDR2 SAAADI. The CDR3 has 14 residues. In nucleotides, the CDR3 is TGCGCCAGCAGTGAGTCGGTTCGGGGGTCCGAGCAGTACTTC. Translating it yields CASSESVRGSEQYF.

This clone appeared once. V is TRBV5-4 and J is TRBJ2-2; 11 bases align to TRBD1. CDR3 length equals 16 residues. The germline V gene encodes CDR1 SGHNT and CDR2 YYREEE (reference sequence). The junction had 5 bases not matched to a gene; V was cut back by 3 bases and J by 4 bases. The CDR3 loop is CASSSTGTGGTGELFF. In DNA, the CDR3 is TGTGCCAGCAGCTCTACCGGGACAGGGGGCACCGGGGAGCTGTTTTTT.

This rearrangement joins TRBV7-9 to TRBJ2-1, with 13 bases lining up with TRBD2. The CDR3 totals 17 residues. After removal of 5 bases from V and 4 bases from J, the junction contained 8 bases not matched to a gene. Per germline, CDR1 SEHNR and CDR2 FQNEAQ (reference sequence). The DNA for the CDR3 is TGTGCCAGCAGCGCACGAGGGACTAGCGGGACTTACAATGAGCAGTTCTTC. It translates to CASSARGTSGTYNEQFF.

The chain employs TRBV27 and TRBJ1-2; D perhaps matches TRBD1 (5 bases). The CDR3 is 15 residues long. V gave up 2 bases and J gave up 7 bases, with 17 bases separating them. CDR1 is MNHEY and CDR2 is SMNVEV in the germline V gene (reference sequence). The CDR3 is CASSLLGGSVGGYTF. CDR3 nucleotides: TGTGCCAGCAGTTTACTGGGGGGATCTGTTGGTGGCTACACCTTC.

This clone appeared once. This chain links TRBV5-1 with TRBJ1-4; 12 bases map to TRBD1. Germline V CDR1 and CDR2: SGHRS, YFSETQ. Losses at the gene ends were 2 bases for V and 2 bases for J; bases not matched to a gene: 7. CDR3 length: 18 residues. CDR3 sequence reads: CASSLRDRGLFTNEKLFF. The CDR3 DNA is TGCGCCAGCAGCTTAAGGGACAGGGGGCTTTTTACTAATGAAAAACTGTTTTTT.

CDR3: CASSQDRWDEKLFF. In nucleotides, the CDR3 is TGTGCCAGCAGCCAGGACAGGTGGGACGAAAAACTGTTTTTT. V gene TRBV7-9 combines with J gene TRBJ1-4; 7 nucleotides agree with TRBD1. J was trimmed by 8 bases and V by 5 bases; bases with no gene match: 8. Germline lookup yields CDR1 SEHNR and CDR2 FQNEAQ (reference sequence). The length of the CDR3 is 14 residues. The full variable domain, in which reference TRBV7-9 and TRBJ1-4 provide the parts outside the CDR3, is DTGVSQNPRHKITKRGQNVTFRCDPISEHNRLYWYRQTLGQGPEFLTYFQNEAQLEKSRLLSDRFSAERPKGSFSTLEIQRTEQGDSAMYLCASSQDRWDEKLFFGSGTQLSVL.

This chain links TRBV11-2 with TRBJ2-1; no clear D. The CDR3 extends over 15 amino acids. V dropped 2 bases and J dropped 0 bases, with 8 bases sitting between them. Germline loops: CDR1 SGHAT, CDR2 FQNNGV. CDR3 nucleotides: TGTGCCAGCAGCTTATTCAGTACCTCCTACAATGAGCAGTTCTTC. This codes for CASSLFSTSYNEQFF.

This chain joins TRBV4-1 and TRBJ2-7, with 9 bases identical to TRBD1. Germline CDR1 MGHRA, CDR2 YSYEKL. With 1 base clipped from V and 5 bases from J, the junction kept 9 bases outside the gene matches. This CDR3 contains 16 residues. DNA of the CDR3: TGCGCCAGCAGCCAAGCGGTGACAGGGGGAGACCACGAGCAGTACTTC. Amino acids: CASSQAVTGGDHEQYF.

The rearrangement joins TRBV4-2 to TRBJ2-2; 8 nucleotides line up with TRBD1. The V gene's germline CDR1 is LGHNA and CDR2 YNFKEQ. V trimming: 1 base; J trimming: 6 bases; junction bases outside the gene matches: 10. This CDR3 has 17 amino acids. CDR3 sequence (DNA): TGTGCCAGCAGCCAAGTCCCTGGACAGGGTTTGGCCGGGGAGCTGTTTTTT. It translates to CASSQVPGQGLAGELFF.

The gene calls are TRBV7-2 and TRBJ2-5; 7 bases map to TRBD2. The length of the CDR3 is 15 residues. After removal of 1 base from V and 6 bases from J, the junction contained 8 bases not matched to a gene. Germline V lookup: CDR1 SGHTA, CDR2 FQGNSA. The CDR3, as DNA: TGTGCCAGCAGCTTAGATCCCCTAAGCGGGAAGACCCAGTACTTC. Translating it yields CASSLDPLSGKTQYF.

The gene calls are TRBV29-1 and TRBJ2-1; D possibly corresponds to TRBD1 (5 bases). CDR1 and CDR2 (germline): SQVTM, ANQGSEA. With 1 base removed from V and 7 bases from J, the gap between germline ends came to 14 bases. This CDR3 has 14 amino acids. This CDR3 reads CSVEVQALRNEQFF. CDR3 coding DNA: TGCAGCGTTGAAGTACAGGCCCTCCGGAATGAGCAGTTCTTC.

This clone was observed a single time. The J gene is TRBJ2-5, the V gene TRBV21-1; the table's D call, TRBD1, was not checked against the DNA. TRBV21-1 is a pseudogene locus. CDR3 size: 14 residues. CDR3 region: CASRADRLKETQYF. The CDR3, as DNA: TGTGCCAGCAGGGCGGACAGGCTTAAAGAGACCCAGTACTTC.

The chain recombines TRBV15 with TRBJ2-5; no definite D call. This CDR3 region has 12 residues. Germline assignment: CDR1 LNHNV and CDR2 YYDKDF (reference sequence). V was shortened by 0 bases and J by 5 bases, with 4 bases between the two germline ends. CDR3 protein: CATSRDAETQYF. In nucleotides, the CDR3 is TGTGCCACCAGCAGAGATGCGGAGACCCAGTACTTC. Filled out from reference TRBV15 and TRBJ2-5, the complete variable domain reads DAMVIQNPRYQVTQFGKPVTLSCSQTLNHNVMYWYQQKSSQAPKLLFHYYDKDFNNEADTPDNFQSRRPNTSFCFLDIRSPGLGDTAMYLCATSRDAETQYFGPGTRLLVL.